The T cell receptor (beta chain) described here comes from a study of neoadjuvant anti-PD-1 for oral cavity cancer. Study-wide background: Most patients had three to four biweekly doses of 3 mg/kg nivolumab before resection.

Stated time point: after neoadjuvant nivolumab, at surgical resection. Stage II-IVA oral cavity squamous cell carcinoma was new and untreated by systemic or radiation therapy. V shed 5 bases and J 6 bases; nucleotides not matched to a gene: 6. This CDR3 spans 13 amino acids. CDR1 and CDR2 (germline): SGHVS, FNYEAQ. In this sample, this clone turned up a few times. Most tumor samples had about 4.8 ug input DNA in two replicates. Assay used: immunoSEQ multiplex PCR; TCRdb lists only in-frame clones, some missing. The sample contains approximately 16,000 clones, 40% of which appear only once. Sample: tumor tissue, taken after nivolumab (anti-PD-1) treatment. The chain is built from TRBV7-6 and TRBJ1-2; 7 bases map to TRBD1. The origin of this receptor is a person between 35 and 79 years old with oral cavity squamous cell carcinoma. CDR3 nucleotide sequence: TGTGCCAGCAGCGCTAGACAGGGCGATGGCTACACCTTC. Protein sequence: CASSARQGDGYTF.